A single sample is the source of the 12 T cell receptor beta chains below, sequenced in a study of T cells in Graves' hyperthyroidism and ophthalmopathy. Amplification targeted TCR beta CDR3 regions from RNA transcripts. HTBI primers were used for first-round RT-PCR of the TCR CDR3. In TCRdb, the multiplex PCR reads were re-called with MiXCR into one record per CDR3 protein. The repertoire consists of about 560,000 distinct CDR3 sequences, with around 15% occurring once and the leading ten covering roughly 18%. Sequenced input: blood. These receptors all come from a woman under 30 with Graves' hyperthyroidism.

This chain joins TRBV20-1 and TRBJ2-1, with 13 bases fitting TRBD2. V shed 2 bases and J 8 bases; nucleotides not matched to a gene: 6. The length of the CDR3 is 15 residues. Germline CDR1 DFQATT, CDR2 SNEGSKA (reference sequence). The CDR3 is CSARIGTSGADEQFF. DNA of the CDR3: TGCAGTGCTAGAATCGGGACTAGCGGGGCGGATGAGCAGTTCTTC.

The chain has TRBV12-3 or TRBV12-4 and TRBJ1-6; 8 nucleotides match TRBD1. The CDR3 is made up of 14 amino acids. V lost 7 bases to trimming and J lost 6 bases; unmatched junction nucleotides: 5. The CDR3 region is CASTPGQVNSPLHF. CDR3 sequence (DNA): TGTGCCAGCACCCCGGGACAGGTTAATTCACCCCTCCACTTT.

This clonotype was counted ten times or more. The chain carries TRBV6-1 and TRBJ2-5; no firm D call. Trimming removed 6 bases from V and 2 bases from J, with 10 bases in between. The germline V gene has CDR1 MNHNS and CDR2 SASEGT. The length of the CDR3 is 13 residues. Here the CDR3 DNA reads TGTGCCAGCAGAAACGCTCCTCAAGAGACCCAGTACTTC. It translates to CASRNAPQETQYF.

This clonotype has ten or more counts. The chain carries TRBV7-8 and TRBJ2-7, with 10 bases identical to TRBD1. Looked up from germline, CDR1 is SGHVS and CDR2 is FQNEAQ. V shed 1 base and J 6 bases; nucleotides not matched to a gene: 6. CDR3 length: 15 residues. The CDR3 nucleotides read TGTGCCAGCAGCTTAGTCAGGGACAGGGGTGTCGAGCAGTACTTC. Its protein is CASSLVRDRGVEQYF. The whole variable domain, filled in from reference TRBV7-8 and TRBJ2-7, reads GAGVSQSPRYKVAKRGQDVALRCDPISGHVSLFWYQQALGQGPEFLTYFQNEAQLDKSGLPSDRFFAERPEGSVSTLKIQRTQQEDSAVYLCASSLVRDRGVEQYFGPGTRLTVT.

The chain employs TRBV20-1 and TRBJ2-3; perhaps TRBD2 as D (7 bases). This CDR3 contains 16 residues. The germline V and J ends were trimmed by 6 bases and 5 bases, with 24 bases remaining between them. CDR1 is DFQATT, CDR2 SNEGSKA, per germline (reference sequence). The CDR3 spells CSASDPRRGAGDTQYF. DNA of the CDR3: TGCAGTGCCAGCGATCCACGCCGGGGGGCCGGAGATACGCAGTATTTT.

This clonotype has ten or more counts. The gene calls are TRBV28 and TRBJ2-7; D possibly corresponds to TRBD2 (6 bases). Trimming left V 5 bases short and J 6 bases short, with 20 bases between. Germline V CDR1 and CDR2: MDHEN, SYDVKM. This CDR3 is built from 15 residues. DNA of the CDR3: TGTGCCAGCAGTGTCCCACGGGGAGGCTTGTTCGAGCAGTACTTC. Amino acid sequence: CASSVPRGGLFEQYF.

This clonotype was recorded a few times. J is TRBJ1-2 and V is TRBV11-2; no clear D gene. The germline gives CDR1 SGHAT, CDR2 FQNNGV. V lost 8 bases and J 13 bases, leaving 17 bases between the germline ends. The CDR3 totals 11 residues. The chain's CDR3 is CASGKEGVGTF. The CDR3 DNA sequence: TGTGCCAGCGGCAAGGAGGGTGTGGGCACCTTC.

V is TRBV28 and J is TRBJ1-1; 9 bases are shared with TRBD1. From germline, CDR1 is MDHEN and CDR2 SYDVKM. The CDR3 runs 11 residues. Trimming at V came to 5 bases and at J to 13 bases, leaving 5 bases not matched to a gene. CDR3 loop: CASSPPDRGFF. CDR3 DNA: TGTGCCAGCAGTCCACCGGACAGGGGTTTCTTT.

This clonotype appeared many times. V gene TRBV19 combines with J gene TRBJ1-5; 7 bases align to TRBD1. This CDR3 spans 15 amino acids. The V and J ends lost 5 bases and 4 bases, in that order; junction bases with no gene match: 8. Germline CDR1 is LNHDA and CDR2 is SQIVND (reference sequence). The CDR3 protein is CASSLVPGQNQPQHF. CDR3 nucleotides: TGTGCCAGTAGTCTCGTCCCGGGACAGAATCAGCCCCAGCATTTT.

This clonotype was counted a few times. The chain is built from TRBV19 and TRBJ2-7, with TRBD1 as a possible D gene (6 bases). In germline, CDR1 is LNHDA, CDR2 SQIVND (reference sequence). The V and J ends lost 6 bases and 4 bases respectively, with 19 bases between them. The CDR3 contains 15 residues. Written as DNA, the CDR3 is TGTGCCAGTAGCTCAGCCGCAGGGGTAACGTACGAGCAGTACTTC. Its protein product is CASSSAAGVTYEQYF. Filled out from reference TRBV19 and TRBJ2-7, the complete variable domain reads DGGITQSPKYLFRKEGQNVTLSCEQNLNHDAMYWYRQDPGQGLRLIYYSQIVNDFQKGDIAEGYSVSREKKESFPLTVTSAQKNPTAFYLCASSSAAGVTYEQYFGPGTRLTVT.

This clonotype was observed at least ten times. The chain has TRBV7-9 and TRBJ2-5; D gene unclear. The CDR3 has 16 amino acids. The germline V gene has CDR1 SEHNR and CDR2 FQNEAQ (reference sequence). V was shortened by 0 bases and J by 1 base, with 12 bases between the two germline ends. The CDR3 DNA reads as TGTGCCAGCAGCTTAGCGCTAGGACCCATCCAAGAGACCCAGTACTTC. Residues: CASSLALGPIQETQYF.

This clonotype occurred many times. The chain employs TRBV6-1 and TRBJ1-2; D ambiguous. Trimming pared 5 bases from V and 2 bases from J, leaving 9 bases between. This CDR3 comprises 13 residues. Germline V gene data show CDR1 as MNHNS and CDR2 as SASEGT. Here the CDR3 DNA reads TGTGCCAGCAGTTTGATCGGAAACTATGGCTACACCTTC. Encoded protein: CASSLIGNYGYTF.